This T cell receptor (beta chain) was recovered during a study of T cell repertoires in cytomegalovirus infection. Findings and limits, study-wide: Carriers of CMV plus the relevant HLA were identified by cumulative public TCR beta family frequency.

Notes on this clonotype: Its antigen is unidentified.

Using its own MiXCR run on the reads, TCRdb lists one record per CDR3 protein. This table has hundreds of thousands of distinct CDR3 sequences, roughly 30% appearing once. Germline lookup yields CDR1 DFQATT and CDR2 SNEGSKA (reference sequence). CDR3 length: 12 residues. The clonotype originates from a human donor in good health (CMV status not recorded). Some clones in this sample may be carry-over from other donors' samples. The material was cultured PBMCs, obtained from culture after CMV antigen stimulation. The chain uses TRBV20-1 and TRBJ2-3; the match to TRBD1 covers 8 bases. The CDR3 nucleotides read TGCGCCATGGACAGGGCTCGGGATACGCAGTATTTT. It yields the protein CAMDRARDTQYF.